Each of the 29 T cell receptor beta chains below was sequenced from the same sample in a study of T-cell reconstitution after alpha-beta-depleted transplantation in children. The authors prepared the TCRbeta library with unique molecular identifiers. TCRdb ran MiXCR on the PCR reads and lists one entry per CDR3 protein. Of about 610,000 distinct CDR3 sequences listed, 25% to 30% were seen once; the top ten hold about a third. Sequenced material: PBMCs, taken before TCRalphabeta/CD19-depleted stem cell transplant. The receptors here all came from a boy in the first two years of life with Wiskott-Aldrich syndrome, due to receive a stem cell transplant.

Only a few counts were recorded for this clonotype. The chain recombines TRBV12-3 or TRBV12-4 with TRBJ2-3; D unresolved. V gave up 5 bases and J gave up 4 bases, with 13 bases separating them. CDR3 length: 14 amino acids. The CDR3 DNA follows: TGTGCCAGCAGTCTCCGGTCGCCTCCAGATACGCAGTATTTT. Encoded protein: CASSLRSPPDTQYF.

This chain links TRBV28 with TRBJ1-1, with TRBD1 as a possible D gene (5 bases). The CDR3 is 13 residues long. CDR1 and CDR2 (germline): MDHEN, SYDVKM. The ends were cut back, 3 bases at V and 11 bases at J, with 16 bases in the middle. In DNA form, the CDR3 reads TGTGCCAGCAGTTTCTCGGGGGGAAACGTCGCTTTCTTT. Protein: CASSFSGGNVAFF.

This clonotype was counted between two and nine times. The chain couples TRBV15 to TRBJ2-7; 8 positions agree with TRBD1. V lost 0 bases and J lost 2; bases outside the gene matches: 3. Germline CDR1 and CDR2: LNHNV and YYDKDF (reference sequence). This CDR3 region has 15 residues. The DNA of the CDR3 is TGTGCCACCAGCAGAGAACCGGGACAGGCCTACGAGCAGTACTTC. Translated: CATSREPGQAYEQYF.

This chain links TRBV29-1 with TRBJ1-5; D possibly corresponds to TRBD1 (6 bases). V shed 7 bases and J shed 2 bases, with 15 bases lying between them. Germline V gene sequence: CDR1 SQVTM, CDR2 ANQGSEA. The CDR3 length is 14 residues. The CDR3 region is CSAQQGGGNQPQHF. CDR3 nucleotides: TGCAGCGCACAACAGGGAGGGGGCAATCAGCCCCAGCATTTT.

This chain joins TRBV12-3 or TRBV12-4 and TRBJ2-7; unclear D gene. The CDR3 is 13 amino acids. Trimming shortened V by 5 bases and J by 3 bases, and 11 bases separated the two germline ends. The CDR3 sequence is CASSLRSLYEQYF. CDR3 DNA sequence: TGTGCCAGCAGTCTTAGAAGTCTCTACGAGCAGTACTTC.

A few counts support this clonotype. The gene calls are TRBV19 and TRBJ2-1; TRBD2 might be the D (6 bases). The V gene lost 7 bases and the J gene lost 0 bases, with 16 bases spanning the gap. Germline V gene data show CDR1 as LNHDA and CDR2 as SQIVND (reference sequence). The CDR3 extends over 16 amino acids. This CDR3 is CASKVVGGPSYNEQFF. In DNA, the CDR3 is TGTGCCAGTAAGGTAGTGGGAGGACCCTCCTACAATGAGCAGTTCTTC.

The CDR3 region is CASSPGRQFF. The CDR3 nucleotides read TGTGCCAGCAGTCCCGGACGGCAGTTCTTC. The chain couples TRBV12-3 or TRBV12-4 to TRBJ2-1; no definite D call. CDR3 length: 10 amino acids. The ends were cut back, 5 bases at V and 12 bases at J, with 8 bases in the middle.

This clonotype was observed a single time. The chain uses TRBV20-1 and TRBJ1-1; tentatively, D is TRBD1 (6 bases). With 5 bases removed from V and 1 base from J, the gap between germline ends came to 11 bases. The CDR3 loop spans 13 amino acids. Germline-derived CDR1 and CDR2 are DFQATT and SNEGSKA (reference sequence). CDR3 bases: TGCAGTGCTGGTTCGACAGGGAACACTGAAGCTTTCTTT. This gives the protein CSAGSTGNTEAFF.

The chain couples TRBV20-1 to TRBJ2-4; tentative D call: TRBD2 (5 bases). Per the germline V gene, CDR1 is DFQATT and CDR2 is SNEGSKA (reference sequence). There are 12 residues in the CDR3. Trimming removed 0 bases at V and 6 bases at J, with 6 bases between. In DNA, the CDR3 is TGCAGTGCTAGAGATGGACTAAACATTCAGTACTTC. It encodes CSARDGLNIQYF.

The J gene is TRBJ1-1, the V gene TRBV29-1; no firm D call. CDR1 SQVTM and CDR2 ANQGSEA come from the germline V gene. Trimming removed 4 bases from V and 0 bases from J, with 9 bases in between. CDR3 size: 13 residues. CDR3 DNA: TGCAGCGTTGTCCGGGTCATGAACACTGAAGCTTTCTTT. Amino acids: CSVVRVMNTEAFF.

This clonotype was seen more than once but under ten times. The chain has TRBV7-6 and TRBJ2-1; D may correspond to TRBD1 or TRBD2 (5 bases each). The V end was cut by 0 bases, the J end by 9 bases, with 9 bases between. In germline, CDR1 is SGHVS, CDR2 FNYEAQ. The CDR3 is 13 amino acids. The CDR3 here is CASSLAGAGEQFF. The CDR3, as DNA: TGTGCCAGCAGCTTAGCAGGGGCGGGTGAGCAGTTCTTC.

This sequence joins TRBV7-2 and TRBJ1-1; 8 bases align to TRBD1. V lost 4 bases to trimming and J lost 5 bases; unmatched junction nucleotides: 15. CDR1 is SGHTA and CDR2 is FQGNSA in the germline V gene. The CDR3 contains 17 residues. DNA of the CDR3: TGTGCCAGCAGCTCGAGCGGGACAGGTTGGGGATGGACTGAAGCTTTCTTT. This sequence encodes CASSSSGTGWGWTEAFF.

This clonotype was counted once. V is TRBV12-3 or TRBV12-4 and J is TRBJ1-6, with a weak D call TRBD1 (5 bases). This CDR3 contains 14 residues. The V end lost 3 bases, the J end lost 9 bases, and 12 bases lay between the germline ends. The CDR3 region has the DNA TGTGCCAGCAGTTTCTTGGGGGTTAGTTCACCCCTCCACTTT. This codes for CASSFLGVSSPLHF.

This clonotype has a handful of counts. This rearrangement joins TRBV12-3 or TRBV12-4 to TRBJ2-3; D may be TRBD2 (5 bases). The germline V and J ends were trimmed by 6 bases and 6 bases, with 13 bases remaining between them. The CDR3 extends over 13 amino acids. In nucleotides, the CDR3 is TGTGCCAGCAGCCGCCTAGCATTCGATACGCAGTATTTT. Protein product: CASSRLAFDTQYF.

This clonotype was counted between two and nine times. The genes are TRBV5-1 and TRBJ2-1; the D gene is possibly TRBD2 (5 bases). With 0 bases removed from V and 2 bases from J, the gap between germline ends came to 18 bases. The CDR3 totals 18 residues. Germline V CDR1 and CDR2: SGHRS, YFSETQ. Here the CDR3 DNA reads TGCGCCAGCAGCTTGGACATGGTGGTCGGAGGAGCCTACAATGAGCAGTTCTTC. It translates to CASSLDMVVGGAYNEQFF.

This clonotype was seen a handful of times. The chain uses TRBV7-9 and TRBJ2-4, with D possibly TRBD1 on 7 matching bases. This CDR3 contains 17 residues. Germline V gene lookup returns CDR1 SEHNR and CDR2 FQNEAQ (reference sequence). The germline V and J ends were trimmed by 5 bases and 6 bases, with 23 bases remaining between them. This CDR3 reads CASSPGFGGQKINIQYF. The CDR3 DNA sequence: TGTGCCAGCAGCCCCGGATTCGGGGGACAGAAAATAAACATTCAGTACTTC.

DNA for the CDR3: TGTGCCAGCAGTTTTCTTACAGCTAAGGACGGGGACGGCTACACCTTC. Translated, it gives CASSFLTAKDGDGYTF. The genes are TRBV12-3 or TRBV12-4 and TRBJ1-2; weak D call: TRBD1 (5 bases). The ends were cut back, 3 bases at V and 8 bases at J, with 22 bases in the middle. The CDR3 has 16 residues.

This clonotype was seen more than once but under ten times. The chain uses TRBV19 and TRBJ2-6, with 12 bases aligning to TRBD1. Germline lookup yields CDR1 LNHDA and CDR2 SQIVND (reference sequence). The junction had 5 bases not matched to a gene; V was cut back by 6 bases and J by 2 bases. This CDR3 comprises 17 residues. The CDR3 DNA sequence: TGTGCCAGTAGCACCCGGGACAGGGGGCCTGGGGCCAACGTCCTGACTTTC. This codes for CASSTRDRGPGANVLTF.

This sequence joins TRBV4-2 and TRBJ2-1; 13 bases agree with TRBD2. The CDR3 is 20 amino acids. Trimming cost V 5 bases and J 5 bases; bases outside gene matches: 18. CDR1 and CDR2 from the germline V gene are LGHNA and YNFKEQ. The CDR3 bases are TGTGCCAGCAGCGGACCACGGACTAGCGGGAGTTCTCTGATTAACAATGAGCAGTTCTTC. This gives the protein CASSGPRTSGSSLINNEQFF.

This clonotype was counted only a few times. In DNA form, the CDR3 reads TGTGCCAGCGGGCTAGCGGTCTACAATGAGCAGTTCTTC. It specifies CASGLAVYNEQFF. This rearrangement joins TRBV13 to TRBJ2-1; 7 bases fit TRBD2. J lost 3 bases, V lost 8 bases, and 4 bases had no gene match. Germline V gene lookup returns CDR1 PRHDT and CDR2 FYEKMQ (reference sequence). The length of the CDR3 is 13 residues.

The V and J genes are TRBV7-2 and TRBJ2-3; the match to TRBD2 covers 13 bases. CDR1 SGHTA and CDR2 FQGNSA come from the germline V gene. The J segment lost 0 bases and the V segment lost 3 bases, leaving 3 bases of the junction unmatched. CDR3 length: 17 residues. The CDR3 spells CASSFGLAGASTDTQYF. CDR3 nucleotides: TGTGCCAGCAGCTTTGGACTAGCGGGAGCGAGCACAGATACGCAGTATTTT.

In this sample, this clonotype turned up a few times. This CDR3 is CASSGTATNQPQHF. The CDR3 DNA is TGTGCCAGCAGTGGGACAGCTACGAATCAGCCCCAGCATTTT. The V gene is TRBV6-1, the J gene TRBJ1-5; tentatively, D is TRBD1 (6 bases). Germline CDR1 reads MNHNS; CDR2 reads SASEGT. Trimming removed 4 bases from V and 4 bases from J, with 11 bases in between. This CDR3 is 14 amino acids long.

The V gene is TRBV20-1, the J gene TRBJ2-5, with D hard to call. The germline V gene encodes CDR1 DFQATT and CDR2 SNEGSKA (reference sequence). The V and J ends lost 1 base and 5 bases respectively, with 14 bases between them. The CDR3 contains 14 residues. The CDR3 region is CSARGAGPAETQYF. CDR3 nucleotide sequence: TGCAGTGCTAGAGGCGCCGGCCCGGCCGAGACCCAGTACTTC.

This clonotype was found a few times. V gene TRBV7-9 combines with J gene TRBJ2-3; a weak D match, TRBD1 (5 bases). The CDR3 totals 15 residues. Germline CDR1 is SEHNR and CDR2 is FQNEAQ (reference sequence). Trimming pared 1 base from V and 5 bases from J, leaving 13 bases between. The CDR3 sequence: CASSLGARGKDTQYF. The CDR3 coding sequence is TGTGCCAGCAGCTTAGGGGCTAGGGGTAAAGATACGCAGTATTTT.

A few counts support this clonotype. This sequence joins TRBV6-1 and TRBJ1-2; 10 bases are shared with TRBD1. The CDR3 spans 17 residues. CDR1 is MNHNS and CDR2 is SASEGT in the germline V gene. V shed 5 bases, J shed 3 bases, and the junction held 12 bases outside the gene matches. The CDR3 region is CASSPGTGVNGDYGYTF. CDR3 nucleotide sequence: TGTGCCAGCAGTCCCGGGACAGGGGTTAACGGGGACTATGGCTACACCTTC.

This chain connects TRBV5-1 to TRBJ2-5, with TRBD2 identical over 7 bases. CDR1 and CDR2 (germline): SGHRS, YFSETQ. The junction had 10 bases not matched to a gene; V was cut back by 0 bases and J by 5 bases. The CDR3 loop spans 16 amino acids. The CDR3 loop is CASSLEAAREMETQYF. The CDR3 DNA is TGCGCCAGCAGCTTGGAGGCGGCGCGGGAGATGGAGACCCAGTACTTC. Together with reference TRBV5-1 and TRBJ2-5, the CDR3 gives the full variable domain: KAGVTQTPRYLIKTRGQQVTLSCSPISGHRSVSWYQQTPGQGLQFLFEYFSETQRNKGNFPGRFSGRQFSNSRSEMNVSTLELGDSALYLCASSLEAAREMETQYFGPGTRLLVL.

The DNA for the CDR3 is TGTGCCAGCAGCCAAGCGGGTCAGCCCCAGCATTTT. Translation: CASSQAGQPQHF. This chain joins TRBV3-1 and TRBJ1-5; D call uncertain. Trimming pared 1 base from V and 6 bases from J, leaving 4 bases between. This CDR3 contains 12 residues. CDR1 is LGHDT, CDR2 YNNKEL, per germline (reference sequence). The whole variable domain, remainder taken from reference TRBV3-1 and TRBJ1-5, is DTAVSQTPKYLVTQMGNDKSIKCEQNLGHDTMYWYKQDSKKFLKIMFSYNNKELIINETVPNRFSPKSPDKAHLNLHINSLELGDSAVYFCASSQAGQPQHFGDGTRLSIL.

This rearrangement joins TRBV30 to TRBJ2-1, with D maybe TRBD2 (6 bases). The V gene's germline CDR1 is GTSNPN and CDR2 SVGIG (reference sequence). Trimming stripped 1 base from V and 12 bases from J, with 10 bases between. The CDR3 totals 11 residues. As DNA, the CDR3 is TGTGCCTGGAGTGCGGGGGTCGGGCAGTTCTTC. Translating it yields CAWSAGVGQFF.

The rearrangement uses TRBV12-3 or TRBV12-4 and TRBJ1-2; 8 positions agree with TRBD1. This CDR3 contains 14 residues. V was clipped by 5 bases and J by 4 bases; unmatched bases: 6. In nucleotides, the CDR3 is TGTGCCAGCAGTCCATATCAGGGGGCCTATGGCTACACCTTC. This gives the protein CASSPYQGAYGYTF.